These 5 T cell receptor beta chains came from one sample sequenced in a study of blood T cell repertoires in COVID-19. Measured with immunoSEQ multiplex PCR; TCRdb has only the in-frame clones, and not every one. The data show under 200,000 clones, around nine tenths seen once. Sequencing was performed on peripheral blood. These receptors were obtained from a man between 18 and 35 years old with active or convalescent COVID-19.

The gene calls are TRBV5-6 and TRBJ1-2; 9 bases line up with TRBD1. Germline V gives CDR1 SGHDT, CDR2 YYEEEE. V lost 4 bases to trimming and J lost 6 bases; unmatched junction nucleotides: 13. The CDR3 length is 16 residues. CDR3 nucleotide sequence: TGTGCCAGCAGCCTCCTTGGGGGGACAGGGAGGGATGGCTACACCTTC. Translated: CASSLLGGTGRDGYTF.

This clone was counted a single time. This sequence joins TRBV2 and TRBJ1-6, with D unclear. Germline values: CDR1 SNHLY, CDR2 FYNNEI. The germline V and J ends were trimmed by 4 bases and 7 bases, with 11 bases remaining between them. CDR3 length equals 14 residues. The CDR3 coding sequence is TGTGCCAGCAGTGCCTCGGGGAAGAATTCACCCCTCCACTTT. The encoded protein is CASSASGKNSPLHF.

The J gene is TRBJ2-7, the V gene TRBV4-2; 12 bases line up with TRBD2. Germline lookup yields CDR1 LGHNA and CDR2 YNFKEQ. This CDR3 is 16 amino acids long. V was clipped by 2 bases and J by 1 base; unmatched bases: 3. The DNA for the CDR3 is TGTGCCAGCAGCCAACGGACTAGCGGGGATTCCTACGAGCAGTACTTC. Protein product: CASSQRTSGDSYEQYF.

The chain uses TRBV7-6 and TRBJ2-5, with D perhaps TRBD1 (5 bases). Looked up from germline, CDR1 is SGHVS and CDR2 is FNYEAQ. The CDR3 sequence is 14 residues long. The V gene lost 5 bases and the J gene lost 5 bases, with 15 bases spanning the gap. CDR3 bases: TGTGCCAGCAGCCTGAGCTTGGGGCAGGAGACCCAGTACTTC. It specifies CASSLSLGQETQYF.

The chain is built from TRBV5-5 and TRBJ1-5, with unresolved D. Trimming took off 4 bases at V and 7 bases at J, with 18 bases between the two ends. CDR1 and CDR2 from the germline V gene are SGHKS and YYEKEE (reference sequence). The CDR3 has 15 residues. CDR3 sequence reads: CASSPLSGRSQPQHF. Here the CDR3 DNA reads TGTGCCAGCAGCCCACTATCTGGCCGAAGCCAGCCCCAGCATTTT.